The following is a TCR beta chain sequence with its context. This sample stems from a study of blood T cell repertoires in COVID-19. Study as a whole: Specimens from acute and convalescent COVID-19 originated in the United States, Italy and Spain.

As handled by the study authors: Amplification of reference gene primers was used by the study to estimate nucleated cell counts. Some clones are missing from TCRdb's copy, which holds only in-frame ones; the method was immunoSEQ multiplex PCR. V, J and clone size are taken as reported in that table, and D and trimming were inferred from the DNA itself. The sample includes roughly 180,000 clones, roughly 76% seen only once; the top ten take approximately 10%. V lost 6 bases and J lost 3, with 11 bases in between. The CDR3 consists of 14 residues. Germline V gives CDR1 MNHEY, CDR2 SMNVEV (reference sequence).

The receptor was derived from a woman in her thirties or forties with COVID-19, enrolled during active disease. What was sequenced was peripheral blood. This chain links TRBV27 with TRBJ2-2; the D gene is possibly TRBD1 (5 bases). Here the CDR3 reads CASRPRAHTGELFF. In DNA form, the CDR3 reads TGTGCCAGCAGGCCCAGGGCGCACACCGGGGAGCTGTTTTTT.